This T cell receptor beta chain came from a study of T cells in Graves' hyperthyroidism and ophthalmopathy. This clonotype appeared many times. The target antigen is unknown. The CDR3 runs 14 residues. Per the germline V gene, CDR1 is LGHDT and CDR2 is YNNKEL (reference sequence). The V end was cut by 2 bases, the J end by 4 bases, with 11 bases between. Study results and limitations: A median 6.5 months before onset, the model predicted ophthalmopathy. Patients with ophthalmopathy were separated from those with stable hyperthyroidism by a 13 V-J model.

Researchers took RNA transcripts and amplified the TCR beta CDR3 regions from them. The HTBI primer set was used in a first-round RT-PCR of the TCR CDR3. TCRdb recomputed calls from the multiplex PCR reads with MiXCR, one row per CDR3 protein. The sample holds 500,000 to 550,000 distinct CDR3 sequences, 20% seen once. The chain carries TRBV3-1 and TRBJ1-2; D is perhaps TRBD1 (5 bases). This receptor was identified in a man aged 40-49 years with Graves' ophthalmopathy. What was sequenced was blood. The CDR3 region is CASSQSPGRYGYTF. In DNA, the CDR3 is TGTGCCAGCAGCCAATCCCCAGGGCGCTATGGCTACACCTTC.